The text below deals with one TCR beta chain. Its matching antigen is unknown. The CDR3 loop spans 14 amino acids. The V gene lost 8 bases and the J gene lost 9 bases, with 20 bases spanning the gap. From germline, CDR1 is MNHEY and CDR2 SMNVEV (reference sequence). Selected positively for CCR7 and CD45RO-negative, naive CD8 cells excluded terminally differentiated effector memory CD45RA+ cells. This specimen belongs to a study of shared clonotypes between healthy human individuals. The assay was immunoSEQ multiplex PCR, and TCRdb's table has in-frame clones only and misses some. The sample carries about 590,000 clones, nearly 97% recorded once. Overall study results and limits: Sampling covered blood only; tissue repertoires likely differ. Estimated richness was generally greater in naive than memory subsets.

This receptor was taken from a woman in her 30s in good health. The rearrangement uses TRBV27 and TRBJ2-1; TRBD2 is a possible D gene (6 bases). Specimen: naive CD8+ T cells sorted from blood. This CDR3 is CASRDLRGFSEQFF. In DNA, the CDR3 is TGTGCCAGCCGGGACCTTCGGGGGTTCAGTGAGCAGTTCTTC.